The entry below describes one TCR beta chain. The CDR3 has 15 amino acids. Germline V gene lookup returns CDR1 KGHSH and CDR2 LQKENI. Trimming removed 3 bases at V and 6 bases at J, with 14 bases between. These data come from a study of shared clonotypes between healthy human individuals. The authors ran the assay at deep level. TCRdb's table, derived via immunoSEQ multiplex PCR, lists solely in-frame clones and lacks some. Counted here are more than 450,000 clones, about four fifths occurring once; the ten biggest clones make up 10% to 15%. The rearrangement uses TRBV18 and TRBJ2-2, with D maybe TRBD1 (5 bases). The clonotype comes from a woman in her thirties or forties in good health. Some clones in this sample may be carry-over from other donors' samples. The sequencing input was PBMCs. The CDR3 sequence is CASSPKQGNPGELFF. For the CDR3, the DNA is TGTGCCAGCTCACCCAAGCAGGGAAATCCCGGGGAGCTGTTTTTT.